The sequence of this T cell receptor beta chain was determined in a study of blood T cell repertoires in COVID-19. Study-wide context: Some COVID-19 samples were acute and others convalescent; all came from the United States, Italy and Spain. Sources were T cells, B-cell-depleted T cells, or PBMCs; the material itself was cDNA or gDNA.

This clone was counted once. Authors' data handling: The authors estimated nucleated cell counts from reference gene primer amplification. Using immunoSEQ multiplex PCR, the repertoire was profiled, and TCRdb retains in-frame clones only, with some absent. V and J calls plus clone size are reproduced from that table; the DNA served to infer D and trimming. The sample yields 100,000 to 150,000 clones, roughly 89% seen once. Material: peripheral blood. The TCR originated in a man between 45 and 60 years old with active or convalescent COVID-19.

CDR3 coding DNA: TGTGCCAGCAGAAAACGGACTAGCGCGGACAATGAGCAGTTCTTC. Its translation: CASRKRTSADNEQFF. V usage is TRBV27 and J usage is TRBJ2-1; TRBD2 matches 9 bases. This CDR3 has 15 amino acids. The junction had 8 bases not matched to a gene; V was cut back by 6 bases and J by 5 bases. Germline V gives CDR1 MNHEY, CDR2 SMNVEV (reference sequence).